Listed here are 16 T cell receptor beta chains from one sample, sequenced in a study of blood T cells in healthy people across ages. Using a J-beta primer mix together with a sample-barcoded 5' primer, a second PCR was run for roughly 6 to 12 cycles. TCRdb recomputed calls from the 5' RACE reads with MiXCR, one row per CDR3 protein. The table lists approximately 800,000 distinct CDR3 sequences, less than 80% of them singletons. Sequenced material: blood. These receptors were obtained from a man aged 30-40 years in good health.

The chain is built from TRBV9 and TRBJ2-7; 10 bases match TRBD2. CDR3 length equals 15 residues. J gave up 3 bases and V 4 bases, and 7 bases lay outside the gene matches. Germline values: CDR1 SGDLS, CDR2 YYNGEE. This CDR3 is CASSPIAGGLYEQYF. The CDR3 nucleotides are TGTGCCAGCAGCCCCATAGCGGGGGGACTCTACGAGCAGTACTTC.

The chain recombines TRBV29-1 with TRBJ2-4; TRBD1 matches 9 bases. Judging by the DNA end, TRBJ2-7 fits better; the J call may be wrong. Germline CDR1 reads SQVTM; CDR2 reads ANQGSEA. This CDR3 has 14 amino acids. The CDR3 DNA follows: TGCAGCGTTGAAAACAGGGGGCGAATCCACGAGCAGTACTTC. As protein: CSVENRGRIHEQYF.

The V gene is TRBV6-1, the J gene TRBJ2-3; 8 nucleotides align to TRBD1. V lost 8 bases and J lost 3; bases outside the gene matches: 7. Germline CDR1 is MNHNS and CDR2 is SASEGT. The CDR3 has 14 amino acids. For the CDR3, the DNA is TGTGCCAGCGGTGGGACAGGCATAACAGATACGCAGTATTTT. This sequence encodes CASGGTGITDTQYF.

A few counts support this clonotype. CDR3 sequence (DNA): TGCGCCAGCAGCCAAGATAAAGGGCACTCGAGCTCCTACGAGCAGTACTTC. This gives the protein CASSQDKGHSSSYEQYF. The chain is built from TRBV4-3 and TRBJ2-7; D ambiguous. Trimming removed 0 bases at V and 0 bases at J, with 15 bases between. Per the germline V gene, CDR1 is LGHNA and CDR2 is YSLEER. This CDR3 contains 17 residues.

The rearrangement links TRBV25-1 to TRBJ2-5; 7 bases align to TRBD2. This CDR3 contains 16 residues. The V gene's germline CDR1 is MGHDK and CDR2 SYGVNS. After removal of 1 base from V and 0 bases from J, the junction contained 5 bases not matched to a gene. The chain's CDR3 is CASSEWEGLYQETQYF. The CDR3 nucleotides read TGTGCCAGCAGTGAATGGGAGGGTCTGTACCAAGAGACCCAGTACTTC. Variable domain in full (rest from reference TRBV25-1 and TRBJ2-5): EADIYQTPRYLVIGTGKKITLECSQTMGHDKMYWYQQDPGMELHLIHYSYGVNSTEKGDLSSESTVSRIRTEHFPLTLESARPSHTSQYLCASSEWEGLYQETQYFGPGTRLLVL.

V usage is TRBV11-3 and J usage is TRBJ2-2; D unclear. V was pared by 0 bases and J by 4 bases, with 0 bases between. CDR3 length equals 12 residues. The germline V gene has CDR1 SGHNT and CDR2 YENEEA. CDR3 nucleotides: TGTGCCAGCAGCTTAGACACCGGGGAGCTGTTTTTT. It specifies CASSLDTGELFF.

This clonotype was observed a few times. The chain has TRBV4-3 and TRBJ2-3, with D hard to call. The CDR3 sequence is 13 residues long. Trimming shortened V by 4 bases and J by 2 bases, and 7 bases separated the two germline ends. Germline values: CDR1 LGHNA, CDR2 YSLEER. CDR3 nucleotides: TGCGCCAGCAGCCTTATACCCACAGATACGCAGTATTTT. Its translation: CASSLIPTDTQYF.

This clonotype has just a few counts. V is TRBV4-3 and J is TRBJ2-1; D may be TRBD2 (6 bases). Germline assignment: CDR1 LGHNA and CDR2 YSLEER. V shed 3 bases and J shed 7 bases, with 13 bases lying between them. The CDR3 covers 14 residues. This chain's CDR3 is CASSHRWGENEQFF. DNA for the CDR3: TGCGCCAGCAGCCACCGATGGGGGGAAAATGAGCAGTTCTTC.

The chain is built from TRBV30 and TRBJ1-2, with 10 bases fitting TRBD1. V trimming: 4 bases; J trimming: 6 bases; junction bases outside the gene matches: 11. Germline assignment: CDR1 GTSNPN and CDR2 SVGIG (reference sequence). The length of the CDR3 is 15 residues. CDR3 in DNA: TGTGCCTGGACTCCCGGGACAGGGGATATTAATGGCTACACCTTC. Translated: CAWTPGTGDINGYTF.

This CDR3 reads CASSDRPGGGTEAFF. As DNA, the CDR3 is TGTGCCAGCAGCGACCGTCCCGGAGGGGGCACTGAAGCTTTCTTT. The chain couples TRBV9 to TRBJ1-1; a possible D gene is TRBD1 (6 bases). Per the germline V gene, CDR1 is SGDLS and CDR2 is YYNGEE. The CDR3 runs 15 residues. V lost 3 bases and J lost 4, with 16 bases in between.

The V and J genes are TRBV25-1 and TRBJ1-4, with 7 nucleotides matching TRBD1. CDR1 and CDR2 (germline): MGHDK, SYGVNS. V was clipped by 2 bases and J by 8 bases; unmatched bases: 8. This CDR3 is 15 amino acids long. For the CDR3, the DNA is TGTGCCAGCAGTGAAGAAGGGGGCGGATTCGAAAAACTGTTTTTT. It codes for CASSEEGGGFEKLFF. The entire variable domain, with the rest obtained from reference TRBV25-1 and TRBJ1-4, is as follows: EADIYQTPRYLVIGTGKKITLECSQTMGHDKMYWYQQDPGMELHLIHYSYGVNSTEKGDLSSESTVSRIRTEHFPLTLESARPSHTSQYLCASSEEGGGFEKLFFGSGTQLSVL.

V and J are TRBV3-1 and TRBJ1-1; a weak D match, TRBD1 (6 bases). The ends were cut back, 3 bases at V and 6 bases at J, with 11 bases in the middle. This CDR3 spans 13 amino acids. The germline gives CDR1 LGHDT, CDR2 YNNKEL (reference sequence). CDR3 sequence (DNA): TGTGCCAGCAGCCACGCCGGGACACCTGAAGCTTTCTTT. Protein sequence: CASSHAGTPEAFF.

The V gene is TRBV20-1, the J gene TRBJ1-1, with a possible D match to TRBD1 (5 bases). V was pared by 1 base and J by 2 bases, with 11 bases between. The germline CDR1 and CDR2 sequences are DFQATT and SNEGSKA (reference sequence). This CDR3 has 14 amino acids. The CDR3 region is CSARVPGFNTEAFF. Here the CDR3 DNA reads TGCAGTGCTAGAGTACCAGGGTTTAACACTGAAGCTTTCTTT.

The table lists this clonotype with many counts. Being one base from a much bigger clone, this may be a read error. The CDR3 spells CASRAAADYNEQFF. CDR3 nucleotides: TGTGCCAGCAGAGCAGCTGCTGACTACAATGAGCAGTTCTTC. J is TRBJ2-1 and V is TRBV28, with unresolved D. Trimming removed 6 bases from V and 3 bases from J, with 12 bases in between. From germline, CDR1 is MDHEN and CDR2 SYDVKM. The CDR3 consists of 14 residues.

The CDR3 DNA sequence: TGCGCCAGCAGCTTGGTCGACAATTACCGCAACGAGCAGTACTTC. It is translated as CASSLVDNYRNEQYF. J is TRBJ2-7 and V is TRBV5-1, with unresolved D. The germline V and J ends were trimmed by 0 bases and 5 bases, with 15 bases remaining between them. This CDR3 has 15 residues. Germline V gene lookup returns CDR1 SGHRS and CDR2 YFSETQ.

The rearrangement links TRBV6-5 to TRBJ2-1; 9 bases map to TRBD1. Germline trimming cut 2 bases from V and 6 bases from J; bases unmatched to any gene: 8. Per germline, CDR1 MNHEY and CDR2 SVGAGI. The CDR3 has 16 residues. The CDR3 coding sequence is TGTGCCAGCAGTTACAAGGGGACAGGGATAAGCAATGAGCAGTTCTTC. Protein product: CASSYKGTGISNEQFF.